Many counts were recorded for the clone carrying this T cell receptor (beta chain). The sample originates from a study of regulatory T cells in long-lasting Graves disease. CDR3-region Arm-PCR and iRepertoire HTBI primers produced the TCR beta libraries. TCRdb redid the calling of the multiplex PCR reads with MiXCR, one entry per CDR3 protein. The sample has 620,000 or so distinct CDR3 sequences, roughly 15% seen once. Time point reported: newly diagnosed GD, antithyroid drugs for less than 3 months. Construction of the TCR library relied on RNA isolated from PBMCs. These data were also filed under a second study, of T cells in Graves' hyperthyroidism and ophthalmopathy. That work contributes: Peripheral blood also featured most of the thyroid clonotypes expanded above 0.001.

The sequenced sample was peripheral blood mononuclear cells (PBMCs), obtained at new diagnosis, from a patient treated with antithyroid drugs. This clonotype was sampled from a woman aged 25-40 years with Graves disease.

The CDR3 protein is CSVEFRTPTNYGYTF. The CDR3 DNA is TGCAGCGTTGAATTCCGGACACCTACTAACTATGGCTACACCTTC. The chain carries TRBV29-1 and TRBJ1-2; TRBD1 might be the D (5 bases). CDR1 is SQVTM, CDR2 ANQGSEA, per germline. CDR3 length: 15 amino acids. Trimming took off 2 bases at V and 0 bases at J, with 13 bases between the two ends.